This T cell receptor beta chain was sequenced during a study of immune heterogeneity within non-small cell lung tumors. Samples each supplied 450 to 700 ng of bulk tumor genomic DNA as template. Biopsies, several per primary tumor and spaced far apart, were collected during surgery. Their non-small cell lung cancer was newly diagnosed and untreated, and the patients underwent curative surgery. This clonotype is classed as medium-sized (0.01 to 0.1%). V lost 7 bases, J lost 3 bases, and 5 bases stayed unmatched. The CDR3 is 15 residues long. The germline V gene encodes CDR1 LNHDA and CDR2 SQIVND (reference sequence). With 32 V and 13 J primers, multiplex PCR amplified the TCR beta CDR3. Each CDR3 protein gets one entry after TCRdb re-called the multiplex PCR reads with MiXCR. The table lists 6,000 to 8,500 distinct CDR3 sequences, approximately 20% of them singletons.

Sequenced sample: lung tumor tissue. The clonotype was recovered from a man aged 55-75 years with non-small cell lung cancer. The rearrangement links TRBV19 to TRBJ2-2; 10 nucleotides line up with TRBD2. CDR3: CASKRLAGDTGELFF. The DNA for the CDR3 is TGTGCCAGTAAGAGACTAGCGGGTGACACCGGGGAGCTGTTTTTT.